This T cell receptor beta chain was sequenced for a study of blood T cells in healthy people across ages. Germline V CDR1 and CDR2: SGHTA, FQGNSA. V lost 4 bases and J lost 1; bases outside the gene matches: 5. The CDR3 has 15 residues. Using a J-beta primer mix together with a sample-barcoded 5' primer, a second PCR was run for roughly 7 to 11 cycles. TCRdb processed the 5' RACE reads anew with MiXCR; each CDR3 protein has one entry. The sample includes roughly 500,000 distinct CDR3 sequences, around 24% seen only once; the top ten take just over 8.5%. These data were also filed under a second study, of T cells of mothers and their children.

The sequenced sample consisted of blood. The origin of this receptor is a boy younger than 18 in good health. The genes are TRBV7-2 and TRBJ2-5; 8 bases map to TRBD2. CDR3 amino acids: CASSSGGGPQETQYF. The CDR3 coding sequence is TGTGCCAGCAGCTCTGGCGGGGGGCCCCAAGAGACCCAGTACTTC.